Sequencing of this TCR beta chain was carried out in a study of response to subunit inactivated influenza vaccine. This clonotype was picked up a small number of times. No antigen is known for it. Study-wide points: Researchers suggested that each seasonal influenza vaccination recruits few new T cells.

Each CDR3 protein is one row after TCRdb ran MiXCR on the RT-PCR reads. In the table there are approximately 530,000 distinct CDR3 sequences, 10% to 15% of which are singletons. The sequencing used PBMCs from blood, collected 40 to 50 days after vaccination. The origin of this receptor is a man in his fifties or sixties who received an inactivated influenza vaccine.

DNA of the CDR3: TGCAGTGCTAGCTGGCCTAGCGGGATAATGGAAGATACGCAGTATTTT. Its protein is CSASWPSGIMEDTQYF. This sequence joins TRBV20-1 and TRBJ2-3, with 9 nucleotides matching TRBD2. The CDR3 length is 16 residues. Germline CDR1 is DFQATT and CDR2 is SNEGSKA (reference sequence). V was pared by 3 bases and J by 5 bases, with 12 bases of the junction left unmatched.